The 29 T cell receptor beta chains reported below all come from one sample, sequenced in a study of blood T cells in healthy people across ages. Alongside a J-beta primer mix, a sample-barcoded 5' primer served in a second PCR lasting about 6 to 12 cycles. In TCRdb, the 5' RACE reads were re-called with MiXCR into one record per CDR3 protein. The table lists some 860,000 distinct CDR3 sequences, 45% to 70% of them singletons, with roughly 25% in the top ten. The sequenced material came from blood. All receptors derive from a man aged 35 to 55 in good health.

The rearrangement links TRBV11-2 to TRBJ2-1; D is unclear. Germline CDR1 is SGHAT and CDR2 is FQNNGV. The CDR3 extends over 15 amino acids. Trimming shortened V by 0 bases and J by 6 bases, and 12 bases separated the two germline ends. CDR3 residues: CASSLDRQTFNEQFF. The DNA of the CDR3 is TGTGCCAGCAGCTTAGATCGCCAGACTTTCAATGAGCAGTTCTTC.

As to this clonotype: This may stem from a read error, because a much larger clone lies one nucleotide away. V usage is TRBV20-1 and J usage is TRBJ2-1; TRBD2 matches at 7 bases. V was clipped by 3 bases and J by 5 bases; unmatched bases: 7. The CDR3 consists of 14 residues. Looked up from germline, CDR1 is DFQATT and CDR2 is SNEGSKA (reference sequence). The CDR3 region has the DNA TGCAGTGCTAGGGGACTAACGGGAAACAATGAGCAGTTCTTC. Its translation: CSARGLTGNNEQFF.

The J gene is TRBJ2-5, the V gene TRBV27, with a possible D match to TRBD2 (6 bases). CDR3 size: 20 residues. Germline loops: CDR1 MNHEY, CDR2 SMNVEV (reference sequence). With 0 bases removed from V and 1 base from J, the gap between germline ends came to 24 bases. The CDR3 loop is CASSLSFRTTAGRGQETQYF. The CDR3 DNA reads TGTGCCAGCAGTTTATCGTTTAGGACCACGGCGGGAAGGGGCCAAGAGACCCAGTACTTC.

The chain uses TRBV12-3 or TRBV12-4 and TRBJ2-7; TRBD2 is a possible D gene (6 bases). V gave up 4 bases and J gave up 3 bases, with 13 bases separating them. The length of the CDR3 is 14 residues. The CDR3 loop reads CASSSGGALYEQYF. In nucleotides, the CDR3 is TGTGCCAGCAGTTCTGGCGGGGCCCTCTACGAGCAGTACTTC.

This rearrangement joins TRBV3-1 to TRBJ1-1, with D possibly being TRBD1 (5 bases). There are 14 residues in the CDR3. Per germline, CDR1 LGHDT and CDR2 YNNKEL (reference sequence). V dropped 4 bases and J dropped 3 bases, with 12 bases sitting between them. The CDR3 loop is CASSPGPGHTEAFF. In DNA form, the CDR3 reads TGTGCCAGCAGCCCAGGGCCCGGGCACACTGAAGCTTTCTTT.

The V and J genes are TRBV6-5 and TRBJ2-5; D call uncertain. Between the trimmed V and J ends, which lost 7 bases and 0 bases, there was a span of 6 bases. The CDR3 consists of 12 residues. Germline CDR1 MNHEY, CDR2 SVGAGI. As DNA, the CDR3 is TGTGCCAGCACGGGTTACCAAGAGACCCAGTACTTC. This gives the protein CASTGYQETQYF.

This clonotype was seen a handful of times. One end of the junction fails to match germline, which may point to a read error. The chain uses TRBV20-1 and TRBJ2-5; D is unresolved. The CDR3 contains 11 residues. From germline, CDR1 is DFQATT and CDR2 SNEGSKA (reference sequence). CDR3 region: CSPRSGETQYF. Written as DNA, the CDR3 is TGCAGTCCTAGATCAGGAGAGACCCAGTACTTC.

This clonotype was counted a few times. The chain links TRBV27 to TRBJ2-5; D could derive from TRBD1 or TRBD2 (5 bases each). The CDR3 spans 15 residues. The V gene's germline CDR1 is MNHEY and CDR2 SMNVEV (reference sequence). The V end lost 5 bases, the J end lost 4 bases, and 17 bases lay between the germline ends. This CDR3 is CASSGGSLGTETQYF. The CDR3, as DNA: TGTGCCAGCAGTGGGGGATCTTTAGGAACAGAGACCCAGTACTTC.

This clonotype was detected a few times. The J gene is TRBJ2-7, the V gene TRBV18; perhaps D is TRBD1 or TRBD2 (5 bases each). The CDR3 consists of 14 residues. V gave up 3 bases and J gave up 5 bases, with 14 bases separating them. The germline V gene has CDR1 KGHSH and CDR2 LQKENI. CDR3 DNA: TGTGCCAGCTCACCCTTGCCTGGGACGGACGAGCAGTACTTC. Its translation is CASSPLPGTDEQYF.

This clonotype turned up a few times. A read error may explain this, as a much larger clone is one base away. The V call is TRBV6-2 or TRBV6-3, the J call TRBJ2-5; no reliable D call. The V gene lost 9 bases and the J gene lost 2 bases, with 1 base spanning the gap. CDR1 is MNHEY and CDR2 is SVGEGT in the germline V gene. The CDR3 consists of 9 residues. The CDR3 loop is CARQETQYF. CDR3 sequence (DNA): TGTGCCAGACAAGAGACCCAGTACTTC.

V gene TRBV7-6 combines with J gene TRBJ2-5; TRBD2 might be the D (6 bases). The germline V gene encodes CDR1 SGHVS and CDR2 FNYEAQ. This CDR3 contains 17 residues. Trimming shortened V by 0 bases and J by 4 bases, and 18 bases separated the two germline ends. For the CDR3, the DNA is TGTGCCAGCAGCTTAGCGTATAAGGGGAGGTTACCAGAGACCCAGTACTTC. It yields the protein CASSLAYKGRLPETQYF.

The gene calls are TRBV29-1 and TRBJ1-5, with 8 bases identical to TRBD1. Germline-derived CDR1 and CDR2 are SQVTM and ANQGSEA. J was trimmed by 0 bases and V by 4 bases; bases with no gene match: 2. CDR3 size: 14 residues. CDR3 sequence: CSVADRGSNQPQHF. The CDR3, as DNA: TGCAGCGTTGCAGACAGGGGTAGCAATCAGCCCCAGCATTTT.

This clonotype occurred a few times. CDR3: CASSLADVTGGKPYEQYF. The CDR3 DNA reads as TGTGCCAGCAGCTTAGCCGACGTTACAGGGGGGAAGCCTTACGAGCAGTACTTC. The chain couples TRBV5-5 to TRBJ2-7; TRBD1 aligns across 8 bases. With V trimmed by 2 bases and J by 4 bases, 17 bases remained unmatched. The CDR3 totals 18 residues. CDR1 is SGHKS, CDR2 YYEKEE, per germline (reference sequence). Together with reference TRBV5-5 and TRBJ2-7, the CDR3 gives the full variable domain: DAGVTQSPTHLIKTRGQQVTLRCSPISGHKSVSWYQQVLGQGPQFIFQYYEKEERGRGNFPDRFSARQFPNYSSELNVNALLLGDSALYLCASSLADVTGGKPYEQYFGPGTRLTVT.

In its sample, this clonotype was seen once. The genes are TRBV27 and TRBJ1-6, with D uncertain. The germline CDR1 and CDR2 sequences are MNHEY and SMNVEV (reference sequence). CDR3 size: 13 residues. Trimming pared 5 bases from V and 6 bases from J, leaving 8 bases between. The CDR3 DNA sequence: TGTGCCAGCAGTGTAGGAAGTAATTCACCCCTCCACTTT. Its protein is CASSVGSNSPLHF.

The rearrangement links TRBV7-9 to TRBJ2-1, with 8 bases aligning to TRBD2. CDR3 size: 17 residues. The germline gives CDR1 SEHNR, CDR2 FQNEAQ (reference sequence). V was clipped by 4 bases and J by 7 bases; unmatched bases: 15. This CDR3 reads CASSSMPGLGVGNEQFF. In nucleotides, the CDR3 is TGTGCCAGCAGCTCTATGCCGGGACTAGGTGTCGGGAATGAGCAGTTCTTC. The variable domain in full, completed from reference TRBV7-9 and TRBJ2-1, reads DTGVSQNPRHKITKRGQNVTFRCDPISEHNRLYWYRQTLGQGPEFLTYFQNEAQLEKSRLLSDRFSAERPKGSFSTLEIQRTEQGDSAMYLCASSSMPGLGVGNEQFFGPGTRLTVL.

The chain couples TRBV11-3 to TRBJ2-7; possibly TRBD1 for D (6 bases). Trimming left V 4 bases short and J 3 bases short, with 25 bases between. The CDR3 contains 18 residues. CDR1 is SGHNT and CDR2 is YENEEA in the germline V gene. CDR3 DNA sequence: TGTGCCAGCAGCTCCCGAGGACGCCGGACAGAGGATTTCTACGAGCAGTACTTC. This encodes CASSSRGRRTEDFYEQYF.

The chain employs TRBV28 and TRBJ2-7; 8 nucleotides match TRBD1. CDR1 is MDHEN, CDR2 SYDVKM, per germline. V was pared by 3 bases and J by 2 bases, with 6 bases of the junction left unmatched. The length of the CDR3 is 15 residues. CDR3 bases: TGTGCCAGCAGTTTCCCCGGACAGGGCCCCTACGAGCAGTACTTC. This sequence encodes CASSFPGQGPYEQYF.

V gene TRBV29-1 combines with J gene TRBJ2-1, with 7 positions matching TRBD2. The CDR3 length is 14 residues. V was pared by 5 bases and J by 7 bases, with 11 bases of the junction left unmatched. CDR1 is SQVTM and CDR2 is ANQGSEA in the germline V gene. CDR3 coding DNA: TGCAGCGTTACATTGAAGGGAGGGAAAAATGAGCAGTTCTTC. This codes for CSVTLKGGKNEQFF.

The rearrangement uses TRBV7-2 and TRBJ2-7; possibly TRBD1 or TRBD2 for D (5 bases each). CDR1 is SGHTA and CDR2 is FQGNSA in the germline V gene. The V end lost 4 bases, the J end lost 4 bases, and 17 bases lay between the germline ends. CDR3 length: 15 amino acids. The chain's CDR3 is CASSSNPGTIYEQYF. The DNA of the CDR3 is TGTGCCAGCAGCTCCAATCCCGGGACGATATACGAGCAGTACTTC.

This clonotype was observed once. The rearrangement uses TRBV20-1 and TRBJ2-7; D uncertain. CDR1 and CDR2 (germline): DFQATT, SNEGSKA (reference sequence). Trimming cost V 6 bases and J 7 bases, with 16 bases left between them. The CDR3 contains 12 residues. CDR3 amino acids: CSASFSHNEQYF. The CDR3 DNA reads as TGCAGTGCCAGTTTTTCCCATAATGAGCAGTACTTC.

This chain uses TRBV29-1 with TRBJ1-2; no reliable D call. CDR3 length equals 15 residues. Germline V gene data show CDR1 as SQVTM and CDR2 as ANQGSEA. With 2 bases removed from V and 5 bases from J, the gap between germline ends came to 18 bases. The chain's CDR3 is CSVENWVGVGYGYTF. In nucleotides, the CDR3 is TGCAGCGTTGAAAACTGGGTGGGAGTCGGGTATGGCTACACCTTC.

This rearrangement joins TRBV15 to TRBJ2-1; D not certain. This CDR3 region has 16 residues. Germline CDR1 is LNHNV and CDR2 is YYDKDF (reference sequence). Trimming left V 0 bases short and J 2 bases short, with 11 bases between. The CDR3 region is CATSREYGGTYNEQFF. The DNA for the CDR3 is TGTGCCACCAGCAGAGAGTACGGCGGAACCTACAATGAGCAGTTCTTC.

The genes are TRBV6-2 or TRBV6-3 and TRBJ1-2; no definite D call. Trimming left V 0 bases short and J 8 bases short, with 10 bases between. There are 13 residues in the CDR3. Germline assignment: CDR1 MNHEY and CDR2 SVGEGT. The CDR3 DNA reads as TGTGCCAGCAGTTACTCGGCCCGGCAGGGCTACACCTTC. Amino acid sequence: CASSYSARQGYTF.

A note on this clonotype: The junction does not match germline at one end; this may be a read error. The chain recombines TRBV10-3 with TRBJ1-1; no definite D call. This CDR3 spans 12 amino acids. The germline V gene has CDR1 ENHRY and CDR2 SYGVKD. CDR3 in amino acids: CAVSNMNTEAFF. CDR3 nucleotides: TGTGCCGTTTCAAATATGAACACTGAGGCTTTCTTT.

This clonotype has a handful of counts. The CDR3 nucleotides are TGTGCCACCAGTGATTCACCAGGGGATACGCAGTATTTT. Protein: CATSDSPGDTQYF. The chain combines TRBV24-1 with TRBJ2-3, with D maybe TRBD1 (5 bases). This CDR3 is 13 amino acids long. Germline V gives CDR1 KGHDR, CDR2 SFDVKD. The V gene lost 2 bases and the J gene lost 6 bases, with 8 bases spanning the gap.

This clonotype has only a few counts. The rearrangement links TRBV3-1 to TRBJ2-2; tentative D call: TRBD1 (5 bases). Germline loops: CDR1 LGHDT, CDR2 YNNKEL (reference sequence). V lost 1 base to trimming and J lost 3 bases, with 9 bases between them. The CDR3 covers 15 residues. The CDR3 DNA reads TGTGCCAGCAGCCAAGCAGGGTCCGACACCGGGGAGCTGTTTTTT. Amino acid sequence: CASSQAGSDTGELFF.

The chain joins TRBV20-1 to TRBJ2-7; 14 positions agree with TRBD2. Germline V gene data show CDR1 as DFQATT and CDR2 as SNEGSKA (reference sequence). This CDR3 has 16 residues. V dropped 1 base and J dropped 3; count of bases not matched to a gene: 5. The CDR3 loop is CSARGGLAGDVYEQYF. The CDR3 DNA is TGCAGTGCTAGAGGGGGACTAGCGGGGGACGTCTACGAGCAGTACTTC.

The rearrangement joins TRBV14 to TRBJ2-1; the D is unclear. V lost 1 base, J lost 3 bases, and 13 bases lay in between. The germline gives CDR1 SGHDN, CDR2 FVKESK. This CDR3 comprises 16 residues. The CDR3 DNA reads TGTGCCAGCAGCCAAGTCGGTCGGCGAATCTACAATGAGCAGTTCTTC. Protein product: CASSQVGRRIYNEQFF.

The V call is TRBV7-2, the J call TRBJ1-2; D ambiguous. Germline assignment: CDR1 SGHTA and CDR2 FQGNSA. The V gene lost 0 bases and the J gene lost 4 bases, with 3 bases spanning the gap. The CDR3 has 12 amino acids. CDR3 DNA: TGTGCCAGCAGCTTAGCGCCCTATGGCTACACCTTC. Translation gives CASSLAPYGYTF. The full variable domain, with the rest looked up from reference TRBV7-2 and TRBJ1-2, is GAGVSQSPSNKVTEKGKDVELRCDPISGHTALYWYRQSLGQGLEFLIYFQGNSAPDKSGLPSDRFSAERTGGSVSTLTIQRTQQEDSAVYLCASSLAPYGYTFGSGTRLTVV.